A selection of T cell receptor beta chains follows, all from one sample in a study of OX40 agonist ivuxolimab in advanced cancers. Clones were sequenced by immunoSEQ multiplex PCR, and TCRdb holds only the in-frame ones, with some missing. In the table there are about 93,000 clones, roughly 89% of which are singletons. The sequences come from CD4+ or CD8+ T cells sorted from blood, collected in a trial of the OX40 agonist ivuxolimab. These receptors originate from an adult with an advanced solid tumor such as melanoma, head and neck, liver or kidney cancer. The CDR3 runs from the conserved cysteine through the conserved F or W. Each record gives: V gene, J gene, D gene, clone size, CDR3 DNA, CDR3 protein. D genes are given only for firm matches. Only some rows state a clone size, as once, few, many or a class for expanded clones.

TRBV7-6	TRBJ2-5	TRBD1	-	TGTGCCAGCAGCCGGGGACAGCAAGAGACCCAGTACTTC	CASSRGQQETQYF
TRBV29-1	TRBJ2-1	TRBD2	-	TGCAGCGTCATGAGGGCGACTAGCGGGAGGTTAAATATGTACAATGAGCAGTTCTTC	CSVMRATSGRLNMYNEQFF
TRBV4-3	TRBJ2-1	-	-	TGCGCCAGCAGCCAAGCTCGAGGGAATTTCTACAATGAGCAGTTCTTC	CASSQARGNFYNEQFF
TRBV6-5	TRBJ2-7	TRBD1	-	TGTGCCAGCAGTCCGACAGGGGGCCAGTGGAAGCAGTACTTC	CASSPTGGQWKQYF
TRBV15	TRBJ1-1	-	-	TGTGCCACCAGCAGAGATCGACTTTACATGAACACTGAAGCTTTCTTT	CATSRDRLYMNTEAFF
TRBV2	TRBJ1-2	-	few	TGTGCCAGCAGTGAAGGGCAGACAGCTAACTATGGCTACACCTTC	CASSEGQTANYGYTF
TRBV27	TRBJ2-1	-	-	TGTGCCAGCAGTAAAGCGGGACAAGCCTACAATGAGCAGTTCTTC	CASSKAGQAYNEQFF
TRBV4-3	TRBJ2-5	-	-	TGCGCCAGCAGCCAAGATCACGAGACCCAGTACTTC	CASSQDHETQYF
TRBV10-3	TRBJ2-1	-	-	TGTGCCATCAGTGTTGAAGGGAATGAGCAGTTCTTC	CAISVEGNEQFF
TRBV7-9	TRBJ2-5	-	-	TGTGCCAGCAGCCCGAGGGAGTACCAAGAGACCCAGTACTTC	CASSPREYQETQYF
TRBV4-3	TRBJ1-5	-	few	TGCGCCAGCAGCCAAGATGTAGGGCCTCTAGGGCCCCAGCATTTT	CASSQDVGPLGPQHF
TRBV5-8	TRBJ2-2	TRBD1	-	TGTGCCAGCAGCCTCCTACTTGGGACAGGCACCGGGGAGCTGTTTTTT	CASSLLLGTGTGELFF
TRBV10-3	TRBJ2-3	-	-	TGTGCTATCCGGGACCGACCTGGGGGTACGCAGTATTTT	CAIRDRPGGTQYF
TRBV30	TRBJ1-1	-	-	TGTGCCTGGAGTCCATCTTCGCGGGTCACTGAAGCTTTCTTT	CAWSPSSRVTEAFF
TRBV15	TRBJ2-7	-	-	TGTGCCACCAGCAGAGTAAACGGTCCGCGGGTGTACTTC	CATSRVNGPRVYF
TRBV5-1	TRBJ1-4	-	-	TGCGCCAGCAGCTTGGGGGACACGGGAGAAAAACTGTTTTTT	CASSLGDTGEKLFF
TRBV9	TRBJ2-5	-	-	TGTGCCAGCAGCGTAGCAGGGGCGACGCAGACCCAGTACTTC	CASSVAGATQTQYF
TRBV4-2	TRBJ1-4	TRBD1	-	TGTGCCAGCAGCCAAGATCTAGGACAGGGGGCGGGGGAAAAACTGTTTTTT	CASSQDLGQGAGEKLFF
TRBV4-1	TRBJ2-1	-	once	TGCGCCAGCAGCCAAGAAACGTCCTACAATGAGCAGTTCTTC	CASSQETSYNEQFF
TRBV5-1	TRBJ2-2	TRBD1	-	TGCGCCAGCAGCTCCTCCGGACAGGGTGGGGGCACCGGGGAGCTGTTTTTT	CASSSSGQGGGTGELFF
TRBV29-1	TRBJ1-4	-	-	TGCAGCGCCTCCAGGGGAAACGGTGAAAAACTGTTTTTT	CSASRGNGEKLFF
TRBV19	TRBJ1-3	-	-	TGTGCCAGTAGACTTGCGGACTTCTCTGGAAACACCATATATTTT	CASRLADFSGNTIYF
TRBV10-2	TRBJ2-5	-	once	TGCGCCAGCAGTGTGCCAGGGGCAGAGACCCAGTACTTC	CASSVPGAETQYF